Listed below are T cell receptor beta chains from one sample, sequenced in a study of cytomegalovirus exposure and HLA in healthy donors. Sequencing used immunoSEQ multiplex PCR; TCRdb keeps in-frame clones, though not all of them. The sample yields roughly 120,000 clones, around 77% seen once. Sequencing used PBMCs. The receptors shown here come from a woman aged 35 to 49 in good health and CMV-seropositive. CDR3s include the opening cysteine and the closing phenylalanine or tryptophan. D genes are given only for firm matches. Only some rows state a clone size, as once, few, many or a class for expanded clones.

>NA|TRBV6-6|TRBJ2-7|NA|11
TGTGCCAGCAGCCTTATCTACGAGCAGTACTTC
CASSLIYEQYF
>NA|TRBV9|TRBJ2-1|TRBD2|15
TGTGCCAGCAGCGTGGGACTAGCGGGAGGGAGCGAGCAGTTCTTC
CASSVGLAGGSEQFF
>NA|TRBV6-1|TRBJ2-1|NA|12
TGTGCCAGCAGTGAAAGGGGTTTTGAGCAGTTCTTC
CASSERGFEQFF
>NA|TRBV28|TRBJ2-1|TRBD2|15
TGTGCCAGCAGTTTATCGGGAGGGCCCCACAATGAGCAGTTCTTC
CASSLSGGPHNEQFF
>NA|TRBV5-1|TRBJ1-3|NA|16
TGCGCCAGCAGCTTGGCCGGCGGGGACTCTGGAAACACCATATATTTT
CASSLAGGDSGNTIYF
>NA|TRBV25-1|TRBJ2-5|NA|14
TGTGCCAGCAGTAATTGGGGGGATCAAGAGACCCAGTACTTC
CASSNWGDQETQYF
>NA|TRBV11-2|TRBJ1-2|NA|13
TGTGCCAGCAGCTTAGAAACAGTCTATGGCTACACCTTC
CASSLETVYGYTF
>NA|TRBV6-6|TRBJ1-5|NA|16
TGTGCCAGCAGTTACGGGGGGGCTAGTGGCGATCAGCCCCAGCATTTT
CASSYGGASGDQPQHF
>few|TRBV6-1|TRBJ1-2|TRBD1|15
TGTGCCAGCAGTGAATCGTACAGGGGGCTCCATGGCTACACCTTC
CASSESYRGLHGYTF
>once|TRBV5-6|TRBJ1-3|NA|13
TGTGCCAGCAGCTTATATGTTGGAAACACCATATATTTT
CASSLYVGNTIYF
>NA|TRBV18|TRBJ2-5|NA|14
TGTGCCAGCTCACCAATGAGGGTCCAAGAGACCCAGTACTTC
CASSPMRVQETQYF
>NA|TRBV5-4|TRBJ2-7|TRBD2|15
TGTGCCAGCAGCAAAGCGGGAGAGATGTCCTACGAGCAGTACTTC
CASSKAGEMSYEQYF
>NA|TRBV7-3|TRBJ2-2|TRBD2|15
TGTGCCAGCAGCAGACTAGCGGGGTACACCGGGGAGCTGTTTTTT
CASSRLAGYTGELFF
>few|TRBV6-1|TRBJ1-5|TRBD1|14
TGTGCCAGCAGTGAGGGGACAGCTAGTCAGCCCCAGCATTTT
CASSEGTASQPQHF
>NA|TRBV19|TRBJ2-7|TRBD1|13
TGTGCCAGTAGCACCCATAGGGACAGCGAGCAGTACTTC
CASSTHRDSEQYF
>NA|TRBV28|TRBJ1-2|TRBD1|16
TGTGCCAGCAGTTTATTGACAGGGATCCAAAACTATGGCTACACCTTC
CASSLLTGIQNYGYTF
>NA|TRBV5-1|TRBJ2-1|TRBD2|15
TGCGCCAGCAGCTTACTAGCGGGAGGGCAGAGTGAGCAGTTCTTC
CASSLLAGGQSEQFF
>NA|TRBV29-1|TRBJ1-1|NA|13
TGCAGCGTCCCGACGGCGGGGAACACTGAAGCTTTCTTT
CSVPTAGNTEAFF
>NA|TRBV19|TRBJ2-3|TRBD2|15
TGTGCCAGTAGTATTGGTAGCGGGAGCACAGATACGCAGTATTTT
CASSIGSGSTDTQYF
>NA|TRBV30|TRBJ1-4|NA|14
TGTGCCTGGAGTGTTGAGAGGGTAGGCGAAAAACTGTTTTTT
CAWSVERVGEKLFF
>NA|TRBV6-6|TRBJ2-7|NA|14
TGTGCCAGTTCCGAGCTCGCGGTGAGCTACGAGCAGTACTTC
CASSELAVSYEQYF
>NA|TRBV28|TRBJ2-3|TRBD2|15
TGTGCCAGCTGCTCTAGCGGGGGGAGCACAGATACGCAGTATTTT
CASCSSGGSTDTQYF
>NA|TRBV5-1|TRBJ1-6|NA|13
TGCGCCAGCAGTTACGACCGAGGTTCACCCCTCCACTTT
CASSYDRGSPLHF
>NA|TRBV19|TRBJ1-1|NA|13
TGTGCCAGTAGTATCACCGCGGGGGGCGCGGCTTTCTTT
CASSITAGGAAFF
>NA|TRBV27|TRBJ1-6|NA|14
TGTGCCAGCCAAACTTGGCAGGGAAATTCACCCCTCCACTTT
CASQTWQGNSPLHF
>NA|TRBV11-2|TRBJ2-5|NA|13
TGTGCCAGCAGCCTCCGACAGCAAGAGACCCAGTACTTC
CASSLRQQETQYF
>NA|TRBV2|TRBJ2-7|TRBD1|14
TGTGCCAGCAGGGCCTCCAGGGGGAGTCGCGAGCAGTACTTC
CASRASRGSREQYF
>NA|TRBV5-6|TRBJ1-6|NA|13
TGTGCCAGCAACCGCCAGGGTAATTCACCCCTCCACTTT
CASNRQGNSPLHF